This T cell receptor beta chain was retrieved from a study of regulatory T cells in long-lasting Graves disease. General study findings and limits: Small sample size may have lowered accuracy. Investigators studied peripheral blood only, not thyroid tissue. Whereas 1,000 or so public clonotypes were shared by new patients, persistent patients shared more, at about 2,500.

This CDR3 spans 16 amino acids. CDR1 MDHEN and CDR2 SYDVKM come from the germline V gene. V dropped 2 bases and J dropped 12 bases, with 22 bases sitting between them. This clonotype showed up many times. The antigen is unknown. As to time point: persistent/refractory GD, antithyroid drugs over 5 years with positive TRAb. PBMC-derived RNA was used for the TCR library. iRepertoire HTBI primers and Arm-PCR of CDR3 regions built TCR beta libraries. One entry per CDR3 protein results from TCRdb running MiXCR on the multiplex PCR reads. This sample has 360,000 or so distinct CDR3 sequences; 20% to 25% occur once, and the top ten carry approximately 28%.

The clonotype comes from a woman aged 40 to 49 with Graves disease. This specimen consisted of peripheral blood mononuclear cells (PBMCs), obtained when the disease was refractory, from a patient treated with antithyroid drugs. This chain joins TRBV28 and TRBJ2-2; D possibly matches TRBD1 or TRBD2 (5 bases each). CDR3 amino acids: CASSLGGGLAPPKLFF. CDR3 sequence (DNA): TGTGCCAGCAGTTTAGGTGGGGGATTAGCACCCCCCAAGCTGTTTTTT.